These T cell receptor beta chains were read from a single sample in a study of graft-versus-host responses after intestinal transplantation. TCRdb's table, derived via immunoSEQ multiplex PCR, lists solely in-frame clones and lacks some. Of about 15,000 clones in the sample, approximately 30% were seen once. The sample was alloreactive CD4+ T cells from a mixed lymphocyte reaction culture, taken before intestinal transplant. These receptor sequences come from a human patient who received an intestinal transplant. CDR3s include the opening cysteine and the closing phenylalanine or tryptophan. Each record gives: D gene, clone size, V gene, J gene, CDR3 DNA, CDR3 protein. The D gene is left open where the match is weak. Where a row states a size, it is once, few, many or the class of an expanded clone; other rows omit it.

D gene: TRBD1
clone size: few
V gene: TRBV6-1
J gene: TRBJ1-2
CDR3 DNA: TGTGCCAGCAGTAAGGACAGGGGACACTATGGCTACACCTTC
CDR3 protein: CASSKDRGHYGYTF

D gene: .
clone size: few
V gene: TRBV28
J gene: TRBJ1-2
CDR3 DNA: TGTGCCAGCACCTCGGGGTTTGGCAACTATGGCTACACCTTC
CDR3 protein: CASTSGFGNYGYTF

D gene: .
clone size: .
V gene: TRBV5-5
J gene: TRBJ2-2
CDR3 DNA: TGTGCCAGCAGTCTCCCAGGACAAACGGGCGGGGAGCTGTTTTTT
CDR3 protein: CASSLPGQTGGELFF

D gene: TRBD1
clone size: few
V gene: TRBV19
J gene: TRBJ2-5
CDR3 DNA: TGTGCCAGTAGTATACAGGGGGCTGTGGAGACCCAGTACTTC
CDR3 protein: CASSIQGAVETQYF

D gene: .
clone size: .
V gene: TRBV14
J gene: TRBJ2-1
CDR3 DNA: TGTGCCAGCAGCCCCCTGCAGGGTTACAATGAGCAGTTCTTC
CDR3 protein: CASSPLQGYNEQFF

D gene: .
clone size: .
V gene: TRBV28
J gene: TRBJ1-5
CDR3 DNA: TGTGCCAGCAGTTCATGGACGGTTAGCAATCAGCCCCAGCATTTT
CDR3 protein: CASSSWTVSNQPQHF

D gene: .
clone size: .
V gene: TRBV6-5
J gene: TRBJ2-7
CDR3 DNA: TGTGCCAGCAGTAAATTAGGGTACACCTCCTACGAGCAGTACTTC
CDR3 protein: CASSKLGYTSYEQYF

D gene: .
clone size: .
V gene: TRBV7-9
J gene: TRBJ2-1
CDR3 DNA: TGTGCCAGCAGCTTAGCTTATGTCCTAGTGGCAAATGAGCAGTTCTTC
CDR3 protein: CASSLAYVLVANEQFF

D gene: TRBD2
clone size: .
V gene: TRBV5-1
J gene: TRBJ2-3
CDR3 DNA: TGCGCCAGCAGCTTGAGGACTAGCGGGAGGGCGGCAGATACGCAGTATTTT
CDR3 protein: CASSLRTSGRAADTQYF

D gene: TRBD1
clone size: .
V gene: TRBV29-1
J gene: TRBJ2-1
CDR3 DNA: TGCAGCGCCCGCGGGACAGGCGGCCAGCGGGTCCAAAATGAGCAGTTCTTC
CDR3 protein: CSARGTGGQRVQNEQFF

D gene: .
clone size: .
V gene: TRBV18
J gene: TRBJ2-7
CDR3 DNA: TGTGCCAGCTCACCACCGGCAGGAGGCGGTTACTACGAGCAGTACTTC
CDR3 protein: CASSPPAGGGYYEQYF

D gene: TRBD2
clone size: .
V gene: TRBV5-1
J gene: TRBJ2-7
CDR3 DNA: TGCGCCAGCAGTCGTACCGGGACTAGCGGGAGGTTGAGCTCCTACGAGCAGTACTTC
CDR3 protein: CASSRTGTSGRLSSYEQYF

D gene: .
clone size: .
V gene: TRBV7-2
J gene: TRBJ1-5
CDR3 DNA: TGTGCCAGCAGCTTAATTAGCAATCAGCCCCAGCATTTT
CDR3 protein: CASSLISNQPQHF

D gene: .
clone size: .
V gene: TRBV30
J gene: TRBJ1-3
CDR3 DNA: TGTGCCTGGAGTGGGGGGCGCTCTGGAAACACCATATATTTT
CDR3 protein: CAWSGGRSGNTIYF

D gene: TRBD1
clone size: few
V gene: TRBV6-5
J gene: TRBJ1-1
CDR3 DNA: TGTGCCAGCAGTTGGACAGGGGGGAACACTGAAGCTTTCTTT
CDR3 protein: CASSWTGGNTEAFF

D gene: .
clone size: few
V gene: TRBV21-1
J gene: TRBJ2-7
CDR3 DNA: TGTGCCAGCAGCAAGATAACTAGCGGCTCCTACGAGCAGTACTTC
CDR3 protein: CASSKITSGSYEQYF

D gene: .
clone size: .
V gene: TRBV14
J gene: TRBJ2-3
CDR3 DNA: TGTGCCAGCAGCCAAGATCAGATAGGGACAGATACGCAGTATTTT
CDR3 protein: CASSQDQIGTDTQYF

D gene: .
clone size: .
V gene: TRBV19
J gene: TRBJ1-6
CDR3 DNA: TGTGCCAGTAGTATAAATCGGCAGCCGGATATCCCCCTCCACTTT
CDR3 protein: CASSINRQPDIPLHF

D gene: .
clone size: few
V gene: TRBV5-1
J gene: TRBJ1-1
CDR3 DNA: TGCGCCAGCAACCAGGACTTGAACACTGAAGCTTTCTTT
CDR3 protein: CASNQDLNTEAFF

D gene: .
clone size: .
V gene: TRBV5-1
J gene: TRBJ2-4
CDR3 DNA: TGCGCCAGCAGCTTGACTACTAGCCCCAAAAACATTCAGTACTTC
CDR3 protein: CASSLTTSPKNIQYF

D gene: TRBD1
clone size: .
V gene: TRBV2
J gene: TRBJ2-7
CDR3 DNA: TGTGCCTGCCAGCCGGTGGGACAGGGCCGCTACGAGCAGTACTTC
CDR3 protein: CACQPVGQGRYEQYF

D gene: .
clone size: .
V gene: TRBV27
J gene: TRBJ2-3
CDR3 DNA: TGTGCCAGGCGGGACGGAAGCACAGATACGCAGTATTTT
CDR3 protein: CARRDGSTDTQYF

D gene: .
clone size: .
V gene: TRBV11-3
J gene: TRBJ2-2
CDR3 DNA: TGTGCCAGCAGCCCCCGGTCCCAGGGGACCGGGGAGCTGTTTTTT
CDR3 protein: CASSPRSQGTGELFF

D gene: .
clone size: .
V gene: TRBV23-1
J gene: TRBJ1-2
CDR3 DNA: TGCGCCAGCAGTCAACCTTTTGGGAGGAGGGGAATCCGATTTTATGGCTACACCTTC
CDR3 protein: CASSQPFGRRGIRFYGYTF

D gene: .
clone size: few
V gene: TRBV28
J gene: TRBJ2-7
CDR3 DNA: TGTGCCAGCAGCCAGACCCTTTACGAGCAGTACTTC
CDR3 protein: CASSQTLYEQYF

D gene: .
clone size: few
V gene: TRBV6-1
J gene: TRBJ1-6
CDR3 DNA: TGTGCCAGCAGTGAGTCCGGGCCCTTTAATTCACCCCTCCACTTT
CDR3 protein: CASSESGPFNSPLHF

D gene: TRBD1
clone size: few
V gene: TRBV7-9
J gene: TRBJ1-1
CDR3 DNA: TGTGCCAGCATCGGACAGGGCAAGAACACTGAAGCTTTCTTT
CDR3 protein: CASIGQGKNTEAFF

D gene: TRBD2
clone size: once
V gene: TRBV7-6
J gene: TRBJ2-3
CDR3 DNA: TGTGCCAGCAGCCCGTCGGCGGGAGCGGGAGATACGCAGTATTTT
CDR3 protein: CASSPSAGAGDTQYF

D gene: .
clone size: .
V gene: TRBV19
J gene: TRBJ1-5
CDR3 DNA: TGTGCCAGTAGTCGGGGAGGGGGCAATCAGCCCCAGCATTTT
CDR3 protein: CASSRGGGNQPQHF

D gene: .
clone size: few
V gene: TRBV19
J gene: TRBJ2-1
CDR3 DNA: TGTGCCAGTAGTATGACGGGGCAGGGGTTCGGTGAGCAGTTCTTC
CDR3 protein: CASSMTGQGFGEQFF

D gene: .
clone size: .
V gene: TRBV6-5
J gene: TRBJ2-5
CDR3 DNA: TGTGCCAGCAGTGGTAGGGGGAGAGGTCAAGAGACCCAGTACTTC
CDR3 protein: CASSGRGRGQETQYF

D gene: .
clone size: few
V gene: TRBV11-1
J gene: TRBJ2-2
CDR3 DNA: TGTGCCAGCAGTCTTCCGGGACGCCTTATTACCGGGGAGCTGTTTTTT
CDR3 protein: CASSLPGRLITGELFF

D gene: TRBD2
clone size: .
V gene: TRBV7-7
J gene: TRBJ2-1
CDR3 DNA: TGTGCCAGCAGCTTCAGCGGGAGGTCGGAACAGTTCTTC
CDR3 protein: CASSFSGRSEQFF

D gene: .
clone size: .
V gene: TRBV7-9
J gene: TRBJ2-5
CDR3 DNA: TGTGCCAGCAGCTCGCTGAGACAGGCCCGGAGACAAGAGACCCAGTACTTC
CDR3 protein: CASSSLRQARRQETQYF

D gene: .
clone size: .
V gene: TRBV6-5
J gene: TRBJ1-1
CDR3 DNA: TGTGCCACTTCCCTGAACACTGAAGCTTTCTTT
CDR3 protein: CATSLNTEAFF

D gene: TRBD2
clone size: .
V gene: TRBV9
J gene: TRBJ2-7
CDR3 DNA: TGTGCCAGCAGCGCAACCGGGGCTAGCGGGTTTTACGAGCAGTACTTC
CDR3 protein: CASSATGASGFYEQYF

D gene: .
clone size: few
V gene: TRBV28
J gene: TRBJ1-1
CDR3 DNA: TGTGCCAGCAGTCCACGGACCTCCCGCACTGAAGCTTTCTTT
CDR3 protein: CASSPRTSRTEAFF

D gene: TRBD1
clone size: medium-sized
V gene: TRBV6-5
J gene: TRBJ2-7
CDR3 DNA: TGTGCCAGCAGTGCAGGGGGAGCCGAGCAGTACTTC
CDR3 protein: CASSAGGAEQYF